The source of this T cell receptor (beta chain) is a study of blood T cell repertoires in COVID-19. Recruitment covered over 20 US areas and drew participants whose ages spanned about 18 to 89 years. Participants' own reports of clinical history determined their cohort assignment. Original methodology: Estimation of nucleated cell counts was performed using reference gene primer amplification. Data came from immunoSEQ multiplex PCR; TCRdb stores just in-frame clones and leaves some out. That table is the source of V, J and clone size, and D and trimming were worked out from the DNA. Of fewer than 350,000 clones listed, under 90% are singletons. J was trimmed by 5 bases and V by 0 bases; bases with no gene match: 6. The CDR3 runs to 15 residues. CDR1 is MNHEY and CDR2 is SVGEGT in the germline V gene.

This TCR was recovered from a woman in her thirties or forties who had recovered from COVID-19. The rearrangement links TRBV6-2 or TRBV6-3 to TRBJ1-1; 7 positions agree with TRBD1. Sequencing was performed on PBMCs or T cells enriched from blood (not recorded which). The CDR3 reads CASSYSSQGLTEAFF. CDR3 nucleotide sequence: TGTGCCAGCAGTTACTCTTCACAGGGGTTAACTGAAGCTTTCTTT.